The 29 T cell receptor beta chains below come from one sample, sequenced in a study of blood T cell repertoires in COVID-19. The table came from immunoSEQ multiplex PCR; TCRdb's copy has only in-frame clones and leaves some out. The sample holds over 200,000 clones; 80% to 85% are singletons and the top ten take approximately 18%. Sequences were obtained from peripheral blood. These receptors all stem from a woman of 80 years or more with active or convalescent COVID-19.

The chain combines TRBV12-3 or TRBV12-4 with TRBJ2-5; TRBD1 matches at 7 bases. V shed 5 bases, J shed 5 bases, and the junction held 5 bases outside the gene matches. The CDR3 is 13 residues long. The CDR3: CASSDRARETQYF. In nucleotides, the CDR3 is TGTGCCAGCAGTGACAGGGCTAGGGAGACCCAGTACTTC.

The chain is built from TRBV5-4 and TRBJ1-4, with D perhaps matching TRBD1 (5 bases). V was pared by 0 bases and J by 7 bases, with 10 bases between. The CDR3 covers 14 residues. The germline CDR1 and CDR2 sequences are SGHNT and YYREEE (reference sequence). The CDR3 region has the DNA TGTGCCAGCAGCTTGGCCGGGAGGGGTGAAAAACTGTTTTTT. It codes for CASSLAGRGEKLFF.

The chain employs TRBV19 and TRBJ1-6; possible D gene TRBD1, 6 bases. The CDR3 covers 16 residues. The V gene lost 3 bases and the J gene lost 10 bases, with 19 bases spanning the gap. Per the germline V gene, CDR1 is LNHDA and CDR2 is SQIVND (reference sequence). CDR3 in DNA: TGTGCCAGTAGTATTAAGGGAACAGGGTTAGGATCACCCCTCCACTTT. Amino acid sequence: CASSIKGTGLGSPLHF.

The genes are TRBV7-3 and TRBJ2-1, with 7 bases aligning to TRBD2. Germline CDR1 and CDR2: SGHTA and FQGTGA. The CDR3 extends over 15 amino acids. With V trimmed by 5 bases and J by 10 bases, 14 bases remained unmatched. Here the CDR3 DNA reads TGTGCCAGCAGCCCCGGGGGAGGGCCTTCCCAGGAGCAGTTCTTC. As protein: CASSPGGGPSQEQFF.

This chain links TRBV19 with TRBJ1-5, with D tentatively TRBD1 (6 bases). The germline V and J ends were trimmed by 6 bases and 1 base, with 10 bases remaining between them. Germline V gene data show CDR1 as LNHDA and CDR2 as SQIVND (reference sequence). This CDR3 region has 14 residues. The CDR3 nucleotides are TGTGCCAGTAGAGGGGGTTCGAGCAATCAGCCCCAGCATTTT. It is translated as CASRGGSSNQPQHF.

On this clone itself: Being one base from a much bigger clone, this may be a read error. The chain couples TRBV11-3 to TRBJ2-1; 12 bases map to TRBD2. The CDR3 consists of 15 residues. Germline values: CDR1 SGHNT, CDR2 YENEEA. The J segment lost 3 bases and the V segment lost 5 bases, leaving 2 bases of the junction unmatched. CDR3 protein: CASSLTSGSYNEQFF. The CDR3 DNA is TGTGCCAGCAGCCTGACTAGCGGGAGCTACAATGAGCAGTTCTTC.

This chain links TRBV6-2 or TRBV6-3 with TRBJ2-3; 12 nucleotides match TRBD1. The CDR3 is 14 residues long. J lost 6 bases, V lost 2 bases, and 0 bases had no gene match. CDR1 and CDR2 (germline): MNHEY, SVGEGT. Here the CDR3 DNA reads TGTGCCAGCAGTTACGGGACAGGGGGCGATACGCAGTATTTT. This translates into CASSYGTGGDTQYF.

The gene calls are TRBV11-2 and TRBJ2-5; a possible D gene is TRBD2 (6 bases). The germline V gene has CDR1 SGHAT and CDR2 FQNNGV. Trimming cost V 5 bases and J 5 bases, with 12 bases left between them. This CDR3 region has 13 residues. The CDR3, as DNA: TGTGCCAGCAGCCGCGGGGCGTGGGAGACCCAGTACTTC. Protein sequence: CASSRGAWETQYF.

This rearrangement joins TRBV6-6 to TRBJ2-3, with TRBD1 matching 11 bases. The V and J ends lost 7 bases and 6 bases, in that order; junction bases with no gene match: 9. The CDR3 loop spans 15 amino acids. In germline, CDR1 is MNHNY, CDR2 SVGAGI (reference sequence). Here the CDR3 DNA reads TGTGCCAGCACAAATCGGGACAGGGGGAGCGATACGCAGTATTTT. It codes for CASTNRDRGSDTQYF.

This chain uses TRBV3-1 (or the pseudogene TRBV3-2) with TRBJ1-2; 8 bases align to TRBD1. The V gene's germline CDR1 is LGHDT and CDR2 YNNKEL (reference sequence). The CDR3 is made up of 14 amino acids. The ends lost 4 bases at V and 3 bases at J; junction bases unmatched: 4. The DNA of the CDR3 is TGTGCCAGCAGCCTCAGGGGGCACGACTATGGCTACACCTTC. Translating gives CASSLRGHDYGYTF.

The DNA for the CDR3 is TGTGCCAGCGTTTCCCCGGGGGAGACCCAGTACTTC. Its protein is CASVSPGETQYF. This chain connects TRBV7-2 to TRBJ2-5, with D possibly matching TRBD2 (5 bases). Germline lookup yields CDR1 SGHTA and CDR2 FQGNSA. The CDR3 is 12 amino acids. V lost 8 bases to trimming and J lost 5 bases, with 12 bases between them.

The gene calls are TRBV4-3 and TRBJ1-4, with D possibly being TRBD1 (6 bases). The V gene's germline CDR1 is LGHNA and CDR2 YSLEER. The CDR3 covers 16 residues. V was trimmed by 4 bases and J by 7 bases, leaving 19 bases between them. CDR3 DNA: TGCGCCAGCAGCCGCCGGCAGGTTCTAGGGGGTGAAAAACTGTTTTTT. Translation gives CASSRRQVLGGEKLFF.

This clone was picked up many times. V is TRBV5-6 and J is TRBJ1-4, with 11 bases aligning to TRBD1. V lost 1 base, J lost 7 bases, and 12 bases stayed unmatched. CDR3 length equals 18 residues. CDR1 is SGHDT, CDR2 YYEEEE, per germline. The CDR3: CASSLKYGGTGGAEKLFF. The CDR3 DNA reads TGTGCCAGCAGCTTGAAGTACGGAGGGACAGGGGGAGCTGAAAAACTGTTTTTT.

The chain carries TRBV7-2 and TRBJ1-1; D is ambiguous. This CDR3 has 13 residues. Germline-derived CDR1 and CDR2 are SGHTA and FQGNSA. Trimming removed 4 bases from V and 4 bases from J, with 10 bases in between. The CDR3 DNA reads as TGTGCCAGCAGCTCCCTCGGGAGCACTGAAGCTTTCTTT. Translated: CASSSLGSTEAFF. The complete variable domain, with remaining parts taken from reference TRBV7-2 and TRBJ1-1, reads GAGVSQSPSNKVTEKGKDVELRCDPISGHTALYWYRQSLGQGLEFLIYFQGNSAPDKSGLPSDRFSAERTGGSVSTLTIQRTQQEDSAVYLCASSSLGSTEAFFGQGTRLTVV.

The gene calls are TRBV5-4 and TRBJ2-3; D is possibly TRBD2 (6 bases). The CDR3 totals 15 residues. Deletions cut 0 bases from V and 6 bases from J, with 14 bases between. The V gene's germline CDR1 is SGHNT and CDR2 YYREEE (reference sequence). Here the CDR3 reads CASSLARGISDTQYF. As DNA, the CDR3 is TGTGCCAGCAGCTTGGCCCGCGGGATATCCGATACGCAGTATTTT. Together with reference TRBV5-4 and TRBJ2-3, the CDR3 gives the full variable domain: ETGVTQSPTHLIKTRGQQVTLRCSSQSGHNTVSWYQQALGQGPQFIFQYYREEENGRGNFPPRFSGLQFPNYSSELNVNALELDDSALYLCASSLARGISDTQYFGPGTRLTVL.

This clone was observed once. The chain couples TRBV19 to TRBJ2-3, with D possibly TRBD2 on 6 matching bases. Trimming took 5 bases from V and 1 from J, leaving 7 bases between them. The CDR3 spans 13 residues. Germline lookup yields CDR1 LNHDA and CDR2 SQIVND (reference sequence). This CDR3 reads CASSPSGTDTQYF. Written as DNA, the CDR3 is TGTGCCAGTAGTCCTAGCGGCACAGATACGCAGTATTTT.

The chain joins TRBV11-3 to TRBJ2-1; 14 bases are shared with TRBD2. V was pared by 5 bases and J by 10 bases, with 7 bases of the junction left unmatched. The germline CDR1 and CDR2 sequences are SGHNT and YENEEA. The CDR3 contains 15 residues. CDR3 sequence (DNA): TGTGCCAGCAGCCCCGGGACTAGCGGGAGCTGGGAGCAGTTCTTC. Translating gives CASSPGTSGSWEQFF.

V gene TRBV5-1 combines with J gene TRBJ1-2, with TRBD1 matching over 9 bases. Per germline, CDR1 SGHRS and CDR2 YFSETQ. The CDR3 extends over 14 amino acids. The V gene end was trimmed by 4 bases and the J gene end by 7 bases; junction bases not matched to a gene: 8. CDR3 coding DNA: TGCGCCAGCAGCCCTGGGACAGGGATCGGTGGCTACACCTTC. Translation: CASSPGTGIGGYTF.

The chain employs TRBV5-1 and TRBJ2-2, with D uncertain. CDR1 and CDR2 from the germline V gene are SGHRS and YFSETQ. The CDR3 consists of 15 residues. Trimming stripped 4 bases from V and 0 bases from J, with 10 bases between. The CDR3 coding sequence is TGCGCCAGCAGCCTCGACACGCCGAACACCGGGGAGCTGTTTTTT. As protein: CASSLDTPNTGELFF.

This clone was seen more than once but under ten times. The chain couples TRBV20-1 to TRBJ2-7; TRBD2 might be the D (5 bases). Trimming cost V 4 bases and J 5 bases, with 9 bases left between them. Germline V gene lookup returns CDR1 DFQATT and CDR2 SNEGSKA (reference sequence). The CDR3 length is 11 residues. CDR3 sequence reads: CSATRRDEQYF. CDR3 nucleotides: TGCAGTGCTACTAGGCGGGACGAGCAGTACTTC.

For the CDR3, the DNA is TGCGCCAGCAGCCCGATTGAGGGGGCGGGAGGGCACAACATTCAGTACTTC. It yields the protein CASSPIEGAGGHNIQYF. The chain links TRBV4-1 to TRBJ2-4, with 9 bases matching TRBD2. Per germline, CDR1 MGHRA and CDR2 YSYEKL. This CDR3 contains 17 residues. V dropped 4 bases and J dropped 7; count of bases not matched to a gene: 14.

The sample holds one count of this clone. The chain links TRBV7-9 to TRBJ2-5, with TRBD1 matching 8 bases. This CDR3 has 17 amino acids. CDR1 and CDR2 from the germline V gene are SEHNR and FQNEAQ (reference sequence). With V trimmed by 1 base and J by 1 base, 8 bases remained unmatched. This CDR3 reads CASSLVVGQGTQETQYF. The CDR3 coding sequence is TGTGCCAGCAGCTTAGTAGTTGGACAGGGTACCCAAGAGACCCAGTACTTC.

In DNA, the CDR3 is TGCGCCAGCAGCCAAGCAGGGATCAATACGCAGTATTTT. This codes for CASSQAGINTQYF. This chain links TRBV4-1 with TRBJ2-3; weak D call: TRBD1 (5 bases). Germline assignment: CDR1 MGHRA and CDR2 YSYEKL. Trimming took off 1 base at V and 7 bases at J, with 9 bases between the two ends. The length of the CDR3 is 13 residues.

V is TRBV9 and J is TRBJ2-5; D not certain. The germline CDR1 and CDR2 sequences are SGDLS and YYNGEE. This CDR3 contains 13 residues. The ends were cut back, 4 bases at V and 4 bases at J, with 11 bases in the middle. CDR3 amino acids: CASSPSPLETQYF. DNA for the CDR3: TGTGCCAGCAGCCCGTCACCACTAGAGACCCAGTACTTC.

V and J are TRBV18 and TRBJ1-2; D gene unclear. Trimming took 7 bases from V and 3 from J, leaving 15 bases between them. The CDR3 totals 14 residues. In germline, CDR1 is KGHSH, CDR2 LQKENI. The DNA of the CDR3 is TGTGCCAGCTTTTTACTAACCGCGGACTATGGCTACACCTTC. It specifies CASFLLTADYGYTF. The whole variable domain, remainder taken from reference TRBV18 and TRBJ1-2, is NAGVMQNPRHLVRRRGQEARLRCSPMKGHSHVYWYRQLPEEGLKFMVYLQKENIIDESGMPKERFSAEFPKEGPSILRIQQVVRGDSAAYFCASFLLTADYGYTFGSGTRLTVV.

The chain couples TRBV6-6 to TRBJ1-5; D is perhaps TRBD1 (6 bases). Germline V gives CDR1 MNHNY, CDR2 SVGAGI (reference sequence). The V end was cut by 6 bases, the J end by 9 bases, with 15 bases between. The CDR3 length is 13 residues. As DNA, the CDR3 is TGTGCCAGCAGAAGCAACAGGGTGCGGCCCCAGCATTTT. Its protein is CASRSNRVRPQHF.

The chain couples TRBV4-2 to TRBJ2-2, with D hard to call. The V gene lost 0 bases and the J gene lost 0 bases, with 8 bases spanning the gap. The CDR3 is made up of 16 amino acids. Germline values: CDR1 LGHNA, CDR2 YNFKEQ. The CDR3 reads CASSQESQANTGELFF. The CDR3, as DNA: TGTGCCAGCAGCCAAGAGTCACAAGCGAACACCGGGGAGCTGTTTTTT.

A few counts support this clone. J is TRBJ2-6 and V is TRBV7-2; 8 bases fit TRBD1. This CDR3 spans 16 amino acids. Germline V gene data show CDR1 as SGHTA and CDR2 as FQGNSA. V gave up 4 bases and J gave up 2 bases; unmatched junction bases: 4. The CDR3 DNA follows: TGTGCCAGCAGCTGGGGCAGGGGGCCTGGGGCCAACGTCCTGACTTTC. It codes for CASSWGRGPGANVLTF.

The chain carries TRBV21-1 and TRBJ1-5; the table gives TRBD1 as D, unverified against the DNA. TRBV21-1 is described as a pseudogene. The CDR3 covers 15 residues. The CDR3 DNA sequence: TGTGCCAGCAGCTCCGGGACAGATAGCAATCAGCCCCAGCATTTT. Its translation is CASSSGTDSNQPQHF.